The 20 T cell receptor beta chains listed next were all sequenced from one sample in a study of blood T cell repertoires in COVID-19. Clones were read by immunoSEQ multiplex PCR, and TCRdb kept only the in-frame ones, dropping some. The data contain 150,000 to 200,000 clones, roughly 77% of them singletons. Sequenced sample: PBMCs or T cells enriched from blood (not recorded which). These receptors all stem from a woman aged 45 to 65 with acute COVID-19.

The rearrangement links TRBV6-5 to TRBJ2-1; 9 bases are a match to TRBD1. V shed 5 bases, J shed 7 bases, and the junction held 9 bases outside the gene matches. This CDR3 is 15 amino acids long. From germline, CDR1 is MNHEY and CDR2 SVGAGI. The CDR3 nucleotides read TGTGCCAGCAGTCCCCGAGACAGGGGGAGTAATGAGCAGTTCTTC. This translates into CASSPRDRGSNEQFF.

The CDR3 DNA is TGCGCCAGCAGCTTGGCCGGAAGATCGGAGGCCAAAAACATTCAGTACTTC. Its protein is CASSLAGRSEAKNIQYF. This chain links TRBV5-1 with TRBJ2-4; no clear D. Trimming left V 0 bases short and J 1 base short, with 14 bases between. This CDR3 is built from 17 residues. Germline V gene sequence: CDR1 SGHRS, CDR2 YFSETQ.

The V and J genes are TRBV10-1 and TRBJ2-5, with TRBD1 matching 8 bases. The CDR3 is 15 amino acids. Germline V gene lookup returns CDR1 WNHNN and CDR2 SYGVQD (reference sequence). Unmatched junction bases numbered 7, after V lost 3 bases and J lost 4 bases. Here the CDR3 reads CASSDATGGRETQYF. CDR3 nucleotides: TGCGCCAGCAGTGATGCTACAGGGGGACGAGAGACCCAGTACTTC.

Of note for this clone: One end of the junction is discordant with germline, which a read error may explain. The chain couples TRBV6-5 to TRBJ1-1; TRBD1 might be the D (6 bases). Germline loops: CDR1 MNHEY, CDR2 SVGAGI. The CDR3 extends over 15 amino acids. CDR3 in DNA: TGTGCCAGCAGTCCCGCGGGGGCGGAGAACACTGAAACTTTCTTT. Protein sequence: CASSPAGAENTETFF.

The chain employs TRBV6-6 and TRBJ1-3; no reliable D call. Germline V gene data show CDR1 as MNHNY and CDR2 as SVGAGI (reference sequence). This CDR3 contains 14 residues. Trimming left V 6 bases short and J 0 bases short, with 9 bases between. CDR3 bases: TGTGCCAGCAGCCATGGCAGCTCTGGAAACACCATATATTTT. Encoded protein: CASSHGSSGNTIYF.

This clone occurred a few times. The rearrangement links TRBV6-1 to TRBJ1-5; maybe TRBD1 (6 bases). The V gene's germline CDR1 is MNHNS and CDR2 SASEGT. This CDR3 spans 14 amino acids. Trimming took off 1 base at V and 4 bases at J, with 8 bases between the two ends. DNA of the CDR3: TGTGCCAGCAGTGAAGTGGGGGCAAATCAGCCCCAGCATTTT. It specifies CASSEVGANQPQHF.

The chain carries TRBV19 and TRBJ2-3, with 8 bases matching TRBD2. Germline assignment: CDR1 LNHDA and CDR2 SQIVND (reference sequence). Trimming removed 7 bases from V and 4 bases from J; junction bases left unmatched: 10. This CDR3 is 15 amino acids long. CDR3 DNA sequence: TGTGCCAGTACGGGGACTAGGGGGTCTTCAGATACGCAGTATTTT. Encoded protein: CASTGTRGSSDTQYF.

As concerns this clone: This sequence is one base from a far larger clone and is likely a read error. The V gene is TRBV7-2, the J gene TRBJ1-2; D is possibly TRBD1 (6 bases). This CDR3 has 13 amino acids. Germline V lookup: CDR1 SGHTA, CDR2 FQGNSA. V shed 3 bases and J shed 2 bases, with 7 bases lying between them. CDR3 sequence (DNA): TGTGCCAGCAGCTTCGACAGGAACTATGGCTACACCTTC. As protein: CASSFDRNYGYTF.

The CDR3 protein is CSASGQGRPRMTADTQYF. CDR3 DNA: TGCAGTGCTAGTGGACAGGGGCGCCCGAGGATGACAGCGGATACGCAGTATTTT. The chain recombines TRBV20-1 with TRBJ2-3; TRBD1 matches at 9 bases. Germline values: CDR1 DFQATT, CDR2 SNEGSKA (reference sequence). V dropped 3 bases and J dropped 6; count of bases not matched to a gene: 19. The CDR3 spans 18 residues.

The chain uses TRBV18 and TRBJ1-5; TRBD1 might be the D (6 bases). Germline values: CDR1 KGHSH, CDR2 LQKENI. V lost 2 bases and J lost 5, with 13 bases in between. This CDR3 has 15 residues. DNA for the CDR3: TGTGCCAGCTCACCAACAGGGTCTCCAGATCAGCCCCAGCATTTT. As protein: CASSPTGSPDQPQHF. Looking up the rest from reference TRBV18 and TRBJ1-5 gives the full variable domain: NAGVMQNPRHLVRRRGQEARLRCSPMKGHSHVYWYRQLPEEGLKFMVYLQKENIIDESGMPKERFSAEFPKEGPSILRIQQVVRGDSAAYFCASSPTGSPDQPQHFGDGTRLSIL.

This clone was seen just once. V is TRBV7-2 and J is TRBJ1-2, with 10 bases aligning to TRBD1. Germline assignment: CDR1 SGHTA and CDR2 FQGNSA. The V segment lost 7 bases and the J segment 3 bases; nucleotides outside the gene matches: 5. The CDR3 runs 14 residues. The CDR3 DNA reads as TGTGCCAGCAAAAGACAGGGGGCTGACTATGGCTACACCTTC. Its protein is CASKRQGADYGYTF. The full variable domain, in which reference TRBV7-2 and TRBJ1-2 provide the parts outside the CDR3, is GAGVSQSPSNKVTEKGKDVELRCDPISGHTALYWYRQSLGQGLEFLIYFQGNSAPDKSGLPSDRFSAERTGGSVSTLTIQRTQQEDSAVYLCASKRQGADYGYTFGSGTRLTVV.

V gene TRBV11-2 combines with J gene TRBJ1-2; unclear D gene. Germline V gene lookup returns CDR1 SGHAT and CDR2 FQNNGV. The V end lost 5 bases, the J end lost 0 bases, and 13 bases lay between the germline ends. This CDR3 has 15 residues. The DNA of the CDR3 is TGTGCCAGCAGCCCAAACAGCAGAGCTAACTATGGCTACACCTTC. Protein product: CASSPNSRANYGYTF.

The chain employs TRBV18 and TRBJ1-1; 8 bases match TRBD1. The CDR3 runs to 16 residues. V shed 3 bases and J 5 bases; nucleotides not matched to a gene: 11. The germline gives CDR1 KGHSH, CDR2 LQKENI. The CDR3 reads CASSPPGQGRGTEAFF. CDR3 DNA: TGTGCCAGCTCACCCCCCGGACAGGGACGGGGGACTGAAGCTTTCTTT.

The CDR3 nucleotides are TGTGCCAGCAGCCTCGGGACTAGCGGGGGAACCACAGATACGCAGTATTTT. Encoded protein: CASSLGTSGGTTDTQYF. This sequence joins TRBV11-3 and TRBJ2-3; 14 bases are shared with TRBD2. The CDR3 has 17 residues. In germline, CDR1 is SGHNT, CDR2 YENEEA. V lost 5 bases and J lost 2; bases outside the gene matches: 6.

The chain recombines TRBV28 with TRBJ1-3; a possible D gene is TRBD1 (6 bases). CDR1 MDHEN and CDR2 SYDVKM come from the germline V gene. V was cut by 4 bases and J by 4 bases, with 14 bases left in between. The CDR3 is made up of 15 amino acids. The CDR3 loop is CASSSSSGTGNTIYF. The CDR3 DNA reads TGTGCCAGCAGTTCCTCATCCGGGACAGGAAACACCATATATTTT.

The CDR3: CASSLTASGGTDTQYF. CDR3 nucleotide sequence: TGTGCCAGCAGCTTAACGGCTAGCGGGGGCACAGATACGCAGTATTTT. The rearrangement links TRBV7-2 to TRBJ2-3; 9 bases agree with TRBD2. Per germline, CDR1 SGHTA and CDR2 FQGNSA. V was pared by 2 bases and J by 1 base, with 4 bases of the junction left unmatched. The CDR3 is 16 amino acids.

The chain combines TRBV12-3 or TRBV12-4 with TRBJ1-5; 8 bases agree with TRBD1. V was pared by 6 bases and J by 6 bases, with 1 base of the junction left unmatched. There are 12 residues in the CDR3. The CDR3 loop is CASRGQGQPQHF. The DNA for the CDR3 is TGTGCCAGCAGAGGACAGGGTCAGCCCCAGCATTTT.

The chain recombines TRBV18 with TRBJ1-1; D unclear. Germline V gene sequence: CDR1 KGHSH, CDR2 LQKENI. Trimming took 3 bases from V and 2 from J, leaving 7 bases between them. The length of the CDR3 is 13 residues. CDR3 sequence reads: CASSPSLNTEAFF. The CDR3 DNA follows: TGTGCCAGCTCACCCTCCTTAAACACTGAAGCTTTCTTT. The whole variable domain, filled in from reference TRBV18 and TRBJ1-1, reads NAGVMQNPRHLVRRRGQEARLRCSPMKGHSHVYWYRQLPEEGLKFMVYLQKENIIDESGMPKERFSAEFPKEGPSILRIQQVVRGDSAAYFCASSPSLNTEAFFGQGTRLTVV.

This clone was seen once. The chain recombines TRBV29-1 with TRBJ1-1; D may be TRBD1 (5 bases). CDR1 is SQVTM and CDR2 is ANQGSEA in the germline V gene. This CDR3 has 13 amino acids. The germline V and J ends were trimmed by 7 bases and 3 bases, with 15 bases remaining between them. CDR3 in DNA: TGCAGCGCGTTTGGGGGGGGATACACTGAAGCTTTCTTT. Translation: CSAFGGGYTEAFF.

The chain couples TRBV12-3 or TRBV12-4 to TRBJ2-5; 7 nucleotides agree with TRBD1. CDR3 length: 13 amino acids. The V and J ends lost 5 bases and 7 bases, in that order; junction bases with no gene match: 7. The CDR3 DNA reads TGTGCCAGCAGTGGACAGGAACGGGGGACCCAGTACTTC. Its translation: CASSGQERGTQYF.